This T cell receptor beta chain emerged from a study of blood T cell repertoires in COVID-19. The CDR3 spans 13 residues. The germline CDR1 and CDR2 sequences are MNHEY and SVGAGI. V lost 2 bases and J lost 13, with 12 bases in between. This clone showed up just once. Study processing details: It was from reference gene primer amplification that nucleated cell counts were estimated. Method: immunoSEQ multiplex PCR; TCRdb's copy keeps in-frame clones and lacks some. V, J and clone size are taken as reported in that table, and D and trimming were inferred from the DNA itself. The table has about 29,000 clones, about 89% seen once.

Specimen: peripheral blood. The chain uses TRBV6-5 and TRBJ1-6; D gene unclear. The clonotype comes from a human donor in a cohort sampled during active COVID-19. The CDR3 DNA follows: TGTGCCAGCAGTTACGACACTTTGTTCCCCCTCCACTTT. It yields the protein CASSYDTLFPLHF.